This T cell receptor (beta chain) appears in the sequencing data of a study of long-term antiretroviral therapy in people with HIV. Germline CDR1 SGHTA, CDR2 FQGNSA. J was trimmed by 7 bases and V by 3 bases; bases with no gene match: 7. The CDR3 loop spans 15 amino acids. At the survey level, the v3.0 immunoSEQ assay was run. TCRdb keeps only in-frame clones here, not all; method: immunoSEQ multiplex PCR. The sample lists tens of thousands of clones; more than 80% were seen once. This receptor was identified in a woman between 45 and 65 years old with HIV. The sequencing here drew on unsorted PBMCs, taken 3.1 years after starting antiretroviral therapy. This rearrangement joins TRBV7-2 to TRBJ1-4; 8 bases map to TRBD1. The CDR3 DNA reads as TGTGCCAGCAGCTTTCTGACAGGGGCGTTTGAAAAACTGTTTTTT. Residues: CASSFLTGAFEKLFF.